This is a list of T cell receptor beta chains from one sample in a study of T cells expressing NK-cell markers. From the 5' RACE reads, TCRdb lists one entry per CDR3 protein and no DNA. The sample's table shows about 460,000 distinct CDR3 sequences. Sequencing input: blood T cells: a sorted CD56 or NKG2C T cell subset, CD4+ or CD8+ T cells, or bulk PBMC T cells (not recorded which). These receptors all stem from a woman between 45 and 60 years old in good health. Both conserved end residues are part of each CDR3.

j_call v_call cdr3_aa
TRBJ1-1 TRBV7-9 CASSGQGLGTEAFF
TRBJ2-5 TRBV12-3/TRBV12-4 CASSLRGTQYF
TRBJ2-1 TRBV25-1 CASMGDPYNEQFF
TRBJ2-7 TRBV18 CASSPRDYYEQYF
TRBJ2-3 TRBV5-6 CASSFRTSGRPQYF
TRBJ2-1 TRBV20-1 CSASRIAGAYNEQFF
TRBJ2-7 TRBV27 CASSRSGIRYEQYF
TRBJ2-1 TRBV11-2 CASSLVLAGGQEQFF
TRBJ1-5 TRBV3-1 CASSHSSEPQHF
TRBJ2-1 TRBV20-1 CSARGLASGNEQFF
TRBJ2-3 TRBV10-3 CAAGSRADTQYF
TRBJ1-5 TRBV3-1 CASSQGTGNQPQHF
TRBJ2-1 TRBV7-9 CASSLEGWGSYNEQFF
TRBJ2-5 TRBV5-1 CASSPLGTQTETQYF
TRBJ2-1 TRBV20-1 CSAARGSYNEQFF
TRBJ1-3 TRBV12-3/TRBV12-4 CASRQGSGNTIYF
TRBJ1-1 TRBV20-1 CSAGGQSHEAFF
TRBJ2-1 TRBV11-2 CASSFFGTSGSFSYNEQFF
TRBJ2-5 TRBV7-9 CASSSNGFQETQYF
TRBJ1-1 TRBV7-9 CASRNRDPNTEAFF
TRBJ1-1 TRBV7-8 CASSLLVKDSFLNTEAFF
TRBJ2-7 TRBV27 CASSRLYSYEQYF
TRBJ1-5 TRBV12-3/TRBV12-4 CASNTQWSQPQHF
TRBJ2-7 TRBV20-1 CSAGYGGWAGEQYF
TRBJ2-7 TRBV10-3 CAISVDRDHEQYF
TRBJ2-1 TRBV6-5 CASWAREMGQFF
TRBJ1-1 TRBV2 CASSERGKQGWNTEAFF
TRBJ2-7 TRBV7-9 CASSAGQGTTYEQYF
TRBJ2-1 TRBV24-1 CATSESGRKGYVQFF
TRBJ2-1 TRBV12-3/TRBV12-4 CASSLMLAGFNEQFF
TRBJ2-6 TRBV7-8 CASRPGLSGGANVLTF
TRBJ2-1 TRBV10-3 CAISEDRWNEQFF
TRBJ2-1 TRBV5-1 CASSLPGLAHEQFF
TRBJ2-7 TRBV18 CASSPTSSGSNEQYF
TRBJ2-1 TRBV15 CATSRDLAGVYEQFF
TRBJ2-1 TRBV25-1 CASSGLVEASSYNEQFF
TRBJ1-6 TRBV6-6 CASRGDSTFNSPLHF
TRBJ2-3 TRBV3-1 CASSHLPGLAGGRTDTQYF
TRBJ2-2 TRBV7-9 CASSSLTRGQTGELFF
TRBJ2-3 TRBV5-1 CASSLEAGVTDTQYF